This T cell receptor (beta chain) was sequenced for a study of cytomegalovirus exposure and HLA in healthy donors. Findings and limits, study-wide: TCR beta chains numbering more than 150 were designated cytomegalovirus-associated. Most observed TCR sequences were rare, whereas some public TCRs were detected in many donors.

The donors formed part of the roughly 110-subject validation cohort, distinct from the roughly 700-subject first cohort. Data came from immunoSEQ multiplex PCR; TCRdb stores just in-frame clones and leaves some out. The data contain 150,000 to 200,000 clones, about 85% of them singletons. V was clipped by 4 bases and J by 4 bases, with 20 bases between them. Germline CDR1 reads MDHEN; CDR2 reads SYDVKM. The CDR3 is 17 amino acids. As regards this clone: Its antigen is currently unknown.

The chain joins TRBV28 to TRBJ2-1; D might be TRBD2 (6 bases). The sample taken for sequencing was PBMCs. This clonotype was sampled from a man aged 18 to 29 in good health and CMV-seropositive. This CDR3 is CASSSGGVGGPYNEQFF. CDR3 bases: TGTGCCAGCAGTTCCGGTGGGGTGGGAGGACCTTACAATGAGCAGTTCTTC. The full variable domain, its missing parts supplied by reference TRBV28 and TRBJ2-1, is DVKVTQSSRYLVKRTGEKVFLECVQDMDHENMFWYRQDPGLGLRLIYFSYDVKMKEKGDIPEGYSVSREKKERFSLILESASTNQTSMYLCASSSGGVGGPYNEQFFGPGTRLTVL.